One sample yielded the 27 T cell receptor beta chains listed below, sequenced in a study of OX40 agonist ivuxolimab in advanced cancers. Profiled with immunoSEQ multiplex PCR; TCRdb holds only in-frame clones, not every one. The sample has tens of thousands of clones; approximately 90% are singletons. This sample comprised CD4+ or CD8+ T cells sorted from blood, obtained in a trial of the OX40 agonist ivuxolimab. These receptors came from an adult with an advanced solid tumor such as melanoma, head and neck, liver or kidney cancer.

This clone has just one count. The V and J genes are TRBV21-1 and TRBJ2-1; the table assigns TRBD1, which was not confirmed against the DNA. TRBV21-1 represents a pseudogene. The CDR3 totals 14 residues. The CDR3 reads CASSKRQGYNEQFF. The CDR3 DNA is TGTGCCAGCAGCAAAAGACAGGGCTACAATGAGCAGTTCTTC.

The chain has TRBV4-3 and TRBJ2-1, with TRBD1 matching over 7 bases. The V and J ends lost 0 bases and 8 bases, in that order; junction bases with no gene match: 7. This CDR3 spans 15 amino acids. CDR1 and CDR2 (germline): LGHNA, YSLEER. The CDR3 loop reads CASSQDYRGFDEQFF. The CDR3 coding sequence is TGCGCCAGCAGCCAAGATTACAGGGGTTTTGATGAGCAGTTCTTC.

The chain joins TRBV11-3 to TRBJ2-1; D remains ambiguous. CDR3 length: 11 residues. V dropped 5 bases and J dropped 7 bases, with 6 bases sitting between them. Germline V gene lookup returns CDR1 SGHNT and CDR2 YENEEA. In DNA, the CDR3 is TGTGCCAGCAGCCCGGGTAATGAGCAGTTCTTC. This gives the protein CASSPGNEQFF. The full variable domain, completed using reference TRBV11-3 and TRBJ2-1, is EAGVVQSPRYKIIEKKQPVAFWCNPISGHNTLYWYLQNLGQGPELLIRYENEEAVDDSQLPKDRFSAERLKGVDSTLKIQPAELGDSAVYLCASSPGNEQFFGPGTRLTVL.

The rearrangement uses TRBV11-3 and TRBJ2-2, with 9 positions matching TRBD2. Trimming took 2 bases from V and 5 from J; bases not matched to a gene: 12. Germline CDR1 reads SGHNT; CDR2 reads YENEEA. The CDR3 runs 18 residues. This chain's CDR3 is CASSLFGPAGGGTGELFF. Here the CDR3 DNA reads TGTGCCAGCAGCTTATTTGGCCCAGCGGGAGGAGGAACCGGGGAGCTGTTTTTT.

The V call is TRBV20-1, the J call TRBJ2-2; unclear D gene. CDR1 and CDR2 (germline): DFQATT, SNEGSKA (reference sequence). This CDR3 contains 11 residues. Deletions cut 0 bases from V and 4 bases from J, with 0 bases between. The chain's CDR3 is CSARDTGELFF. The CDR3 DNA is TGCAGTGCTAGAGACACCGGGGAGCTGTTTTTT.

J is TRBJ2-7 and V is TRBV25-1, with a possible D match to TRBD2 (6 bases). The CDR3 is made up of 17 amino acids. From germline, CDR1 is MGHDK and CDR2 SYGVNS. Trimming cost V 2 bases and J 5 bases, with 22 bases left between them. CDR3 DNA sequence: TGTGCCAGCAGTGAAAACCTCCACCCGGCGGGAATAGACGAGCAGTACTTC. Translation: CASSENLHPAGIDEQYF.

The gene calls are TRBV18 and TRBJ2-7, with 7 bases aligning to TRBD1. Trimming took 0 bases from V and 7 from J; bases not matched to a gene: 6. The CDR3 runs to 14 residues. Germline CDR1 KGHSH, CDR2 LQKENI. In nucleotides, the CDR3 is TGTGCCAGCTCACCACCGACAGGGTCAGGGGAGCAGTACTTC. Its translation: CASSPPTGSGEQYF. The variable domain in full, completed from reference TRBV18 and TRBJ2-7, reads NAGVMQNPRHLVRRRGQEARLRCSPMKGHSHVYWYRQLPEEGLKFMVYLQKENIIDESGMPKERFSAEFPKEGPSILRIQQVVRGDSAAYFCASSPPTGSGEQYFGPGTRLTVT.

V is TRBV7-9 and J is TRBJ2-7, with TRBD2 matching 13 bases. The V gene's germline CDR1 is SEHNR and CDR2 FQNEAQ (reference sequence). The CDR3 runs to 14 residues. Losses at the gene ends were 5 bases for V and 5 bases for J; bases not matched to a gene: 3. The CDR3: CASSQGLAGDEQYF. In nucleotides, the CDR3 is TGTGCCAGCAGCCAAGGACTAGCGGGAGACGAGCAGTACTTC. The full variable domain, with the rest looked up from reference TRBV7-9 and TRBJ2-7, is DTGVSQNPRHKITKRGQNVTFRCDPISEHNRLYWYRQTLGQGPEFLTYFQNEAQLEKSRLLSDRFSAERPKGSFSTLEIQRTEQGDSAMYLCASSQGLAGDEQYFGPGTRLTVT.

The chain couples TRBV7-6 to TRBJ2-5; no reliable D call. Trimming stripped 2 bases from V and 2 bases from J, with 6 bases between. The CDR3 runs to 13 residues. In germline, CDR1 is SGHVS, CDR2 FNYEAQ. In nucleotides, the CDR3 is TGTGCCAGCAGCTTATATCTTCAAGAGACCCAGTACTTC. This codes for CASSLYLQETQYF.

The V and J genes are TRBV6-5 and TRBJ2-2; 7 bases fit TRBD1. The J segment lost 6 bases and the V segment lost 4 bases, leaving 5 bases of the junction unmatched. This CDR3 region has 14 residues. Germline-derived CDR1 and CDR2 are MNHEY and SVGAGI. The CDR3 DNA is TGTGCCAGCAGTTTCTCAAGGGGGCCCGGGGAGCTGTTTTTT. Translating gives CASSFSRGPGELFF.

The V and J genes are TRBV5-5 and TRBJ2-6; the D is unclear. Trimming took 4 bases from V and 2 from J, leaving 7 bases between them. Germline CDR1 is SGHKS and CDR2 is YYEKEE (reference sequence). This CDR3 spans 14 amino acids. CDR3: CASSPGAGANVLTF. The CDR3 DNA sequence: TGTGCCAGCAGCCCAGGCGCTGGGGCCAACGTCCTGACTTTC.

V and J are TRBV12-5 and TRBJ2-2, with TRBD1 matching over 9 bases. This CDR3 is built from 17 residues. Germline V lookup: CDR1 LGHNT, CDR2 FRNRAP. V was clipped by 0 bases and J by 2 bases; unmatched bases: 4. CDR3 coding DNA: TGTGCTAGTGGTTTGGTACGGGGACAGGGAAACACCGGGGAGCTGTTTTTT. Protein: CASGLVRGQGNTGELFF.

This chain uses TRBV28 with TRBJ1-1; the match to TRBD1 covers 10 bases. The germline gives CDR1 MDHEN, CDR2 SYDVKM. The CDR3 contains 15 residues. The trim removed 6 bases at V and 5 bases at J, leaving 9 bases unmatched. CDR3 DNA sequence: TGTGCCAGCAGCCGCCTGACAGGGGGCTCAACTGAAGCTTTCTTT. It codes for CASSRLTGGSTEAFF.

J is TRBJ1-1 and V is TRBV7-3; D perhaps matches TRBD1 (5 bases). Between the trimmed V and J ends, which lost 0 bases and 1 base, there was a span of 9 bases. This CDR3 is built from 15 residues. Per the germline V gene, CDR1 is SGHTA and CDR2 is FQGTGA. CDR3 nucleotides: TGTGCCAGCAGCTTAACGGGACTCCAGAACACTGAAGCTTTCTTT. Its translation: CASSLTGLQNTEAFF.

J is TRBJ2-5 and V is TRBV7-9, with D perhaps TRBD1 (5 bases). The tail of the sequence fits TRBJ2-7 better, so the J call may be wrong. In germline, CDR1 is SEHNR, CDR2 FQNEAQ (reference sequence). This CDR3 spans 10 amino acids. CDR3 in DNA: TGTGCCTCAGCCAGGGACGAGCAGTACTTC. Translating gives CASARDEQYF.

This clone was detected a few times. The genes are TRBV6-5 and TRBJ2-1; tentative D call: TRBD2 (6 bases). V was shortened by 0 bases and J by 8 bases, with 8 bases between the two germline ends. This CDR3 contains 13 residues. CDR1 is MNHEY, CDR2 SVGAGI, per germline. CDR3 in DNA: TGTGCCAGCAGTTACTCGAAGCGGGATGAGCAGTTCTTC. Amino acid sequence: CASSYSKRDEQFF.

The rearrangement links TRBV28 to TRBJ2-2; TRBD2 is a possible D gene (5 bases). Germline loops: CDR1 MDHEN, CDR2 SYDVKM. The CDR3 length is 14 residues. Trimming left V 5 bases short and J 0 bases short, with 7 bases between. In DNA form, the CDR3 reads TGTGCCAGCAGTCCGGACTCGAACACCGGGGAGCTGTTTTTT. This gives the protein CASSPDSNTGELFF.

This sequence joins TRBV27 and TRBJ1-1; no clear D gene. The CDR3 has 13 amino acids. Germline CDR1 reads MNHEY; CDR2 reads SMNVEV (reference sequence). Trimming pared 7 bases from V and 0 bases from J, leaving 9 bases between. The CDR3 region has the DNA TGTGCCAGCATTGGGTCCATGAACACTGAAGCTTTCTTT. Its protein is CASIGSMNTEAFF.

There are a few counts of this clone. This chain uses TRBV18 with TRBJ1-5, with D possibly TRBD1 on 6 matching bases. The length of the CDR3 is 13 residues. Trimming took 6 bases from V and 5 from J, leaving 11 bases between them. The V gene's germline CDR1 is KGHSH and CDR2 LQKENI. CDR3 sequence (DNA): TGTGCCAGCTCTCAACGGACAGATCAGCCCCAGCATTTT. This codes for CASSQRTDQPQHF.

The rearrangement uses TRBV28 and TRBJ1-5; D is possibly TRBD1 (6 bases). CDR1 and CDR2 from the germline V gene are MDHEN and SYDVKM. With 5 bases removed from V and 0 bases from J, the gap between germline ends came to 17 bases. This CDR3 has 17 residues. CDR3: CASSQGPGQYSNQPQHF. The CDR3 DNA follows: TGTGCCAGCAGTCAAGGCCCTGGACAGTATAGCAATCAGCCCCAGCATTTT.

This clone appeared a few times. The rearrangement joins TRBV4-1 to TRBJ2-1, with D possibly TRBD1 on 6 matching bases. Germline V gene data show CDR1 as MGHRA and CDR2 as YSYEKL. V gave up 0 bases and J gave up 5 bases, with 14 bases separating them. The CDR3 contains 16 residues. The CDR3 loop reads CASSQEGQGSHNEQFF. The CDR3 DNA sequence: TGCGCCAGCAGCCAAGAAGGGCAGGGGAGCCACAATGAGCAGTTCTTC.

The chain joins TRBV6-6 to TRBJ2-1; D not resolved. V was clipped by 6 bases and J by 9 bases, with 12 bases between them. Germline CDR1 and CDR2: MNHNY and SVGAGI (reference sequence). This CDR3 spans 12 amino acids. CDR3 sequence reads: CASRHRFFEQFF. In nucleotides, the CDR3 is TGTGCCAGCAGGCATAGGTTTTTTGAGCAGTTCTTC.

This chain links TRBV5-1 with TRBJ2-3; D not certain. The germline V gene has CDR1 SGHRS and CDR2 YFSETQ. Trimming took off 2 bases at V and 5 bases at J, with 0 bases between the two ends. The CDR3 length is 10 residues. The chain's CDR3 is CASSLDTQYF. CDR3 sequence (DNA): TGCGCCAGCAGCTTAGATACGCAGTATTTT.

The rearrangement joins TRBV6-1 to TRBJ2-7; D might be TRBD1 or TRBD2, each matching 5 bases. The length of the CDR3 is 14 residues. Deletions cut 8 bases from V and 4 bases from J, with 18 bases between. Per germline, CDR1 MNHNS and CDR2 SASEGT. CDR3 nucleotide sequence: TGTGCCAGCGAACCTAGGGACCTCCTTTACGAGCAGTACTTC. Translated: CASEPRDLLYEQYF.

J is TRBJ1-1 and V is TRBV19; 8 bases line up with TRBD1. The V gene's germline CDR1 is LNHDA and CDR2 SQIVND (reference sequence). With 5 bases clipped from V and 4 bases from J, the junction kept 3 bases outside the gene matches. The CDR3 contains 13 residues. CDR3 residues: CASSPTGGTEAFF. In DNA, the CDR3 is TGTGCCAGTAGTCCCACAGGGGGCACTGAAGCTTTCTTT.

This clone was found a few times. The V and J genes are TRBV7-9 and TRBJ1-5; D is undetermined. Trimming took 1 base from V and 3 from J, leaving 7 bases between them. Germline V gene lookup returns CDR1 SEHNR and CDR2 FQNEAQ (reference sequence). The CDR3 runs to 14 residues. The CDR3 loop reads CASSLDSSNQPQHF. The DNA of the CDR3 is TGTGCCAGCAGCTTAGACAGTTCCAATCAGCCCCAGCATTTT. The variable domain in full, completed from reference TRBV7-9 and TRBJ1-5, reads DTGVSQNPRHKITKRGQNVTFRCDPISEHNRLYWYRQTLGQGPEFLTYFQNEAQLEKSRLLSDRFSAERPKGSFSTLEIQRTEQGDSAMYLCASSLDSSNQPQHFGDGTRLSIL.

This clone has more than one count but fewer than ten. This chain connects TRBV7-9 to TRBJ2-7, with 7 bases identical to TRBD2. The CDR3 consists of 16 residues. Looked up from germline, CDR1 is SEHNR and CDR2 is FQNEAQ (reference sequence). Unmatched junction bases numbered 8, after V lost 1 base and J lost 2 bases. CDR3 in amino acids: CASSLESGRRPYEQYF. The CDR3 bases are TGTGCCAGCAGCTTAGAATCCGGGAGGAGACCCTACGAGCAGTACTTC.